The clone carrying this T cell receptor beta chain occurred a few times. These data come from a study of cytomegalovirus exposure and HLA in healthy donors. This CDR3 contains 15 residues. Germline V gene lookup returns CDR1 SGHDT and CDR2 YYEEEE. With 3 bases clipped from V and 8 bases from J, the junction kept 8 bases outside the gene matches. The PCR was carried out with 60 Vbeta primers and 13 Jbeta primers. Some clones are missing from TCRdb's copy, which holds only in-frame ones; the method was immunoSEQ multiplex PCR. The sample holds about 120,000 clones, roughly four fifths seen once. Sequencing was done on a sample of PBMCs. The rearrangement links TRBV5-6 to TRBJ1-4; 9 bases match TRBD1. The TCR comes from a woman between 40 and 55 years old in good health and CMV-seropositive. CDR3 protein: CASSWAGTGNEKLFF. The CDR3 nucleotides are TGTGCCAGCAGCTGGGCCGGGACAGGGAACGAAAAACTGTTTTTT.